These 32 T cell receptor beta chains came from one sample sequenced in a study of blood T cells in healthy people across ages. Sample-barcoded 5' priming and a J-beta primer mix drove a second PCR of about 7 to 12 cycles. TCRdb re-called the 5' RACE reads with MiXCR, one entry per CDR3 protein. The sample has hundreds of thousands of distinct CDR3 sequences; roughly 41% are singletons. The sequencing input was blood. These receptors all come from a man older than 75 in good health.

This clonotype was observed a single time. The V gene is TRBV7-2, the J gene TRBJ2-3; TRBD1 matches at 8 bases. The CDR3 consists of 16 residues. J lost 4 bases, V lost 5 bases, and 11 bases had no gene match. Germline V CDR1 and CDR2: SGHTA, FQGNSA. The CDR3 DNA sequence: TGTGCCAGCAGCCTGCACAGGGGGTTGAGCGCAGATACGCAGTATTTT. It codes for CASSLHRGLSADTQYF.

Only a few counts were recorded for this clonotype. The chain couples TRBV20-1 to TRBJ2-5; D gene uncertain. Germline V gene sequence: CDR1 DFQATT, CDR2 SNEGSKA (reference sequence). Trimming pared 3 bases from V and 2 bases from J, leaving 10 bases between. This CDR3 region has 13 residues. CDR3 nucleotides: TGCAGTGCTAGCAGGCAGTCTCAAGAGACCCAGTACTTC. Amino acid sequence: CSASRQSQETQYF.

This clonotype was seen only a few times. The chain employs TRBV7-8 and TRBJ1-2, with D perhaps TRBD1 (5 bases). Deletions cut 5 bases from V and 3 bases from J, with 10 bases between. This CDR3 has 13 amino acids. Germline V gives CDR1 SGHVS, CDR2 FQNEAQ. CDR3 in DNA: TGTGCCAGCAGCACTGACAGTGACTATGGCTACACCTTC. Translated: CASSTDSDYGYTF.

This chain links TRBV20-1 with TRBJ1-5, with D perhaps TRBD1 (6 bases). The CDR3 loop spans 13 amino acids. Germline V gene lookup returns CDR1 DFQATT and CDR2 SNEGSKA (reference sequence). V dropped 7 bases and J dropped 3 bases, with 13 bases sitting between them. This CDR3 reads CSVQQGTNQPQHF. The CDR3 coding sequence is TGCAGTGTCCAACAGGGAACCAATCAGCCCCAGCATTTT.

This chain joins TRBV7-2 and TRBJ2-7; 14 bases line up with TRBD2. After removal of 5 bases from V and 12 bases from J, the junction contained 9 bases not matched to a gene. The CDR3 spans 14 residues. Germline CDR1 reads SGHTA; CDR2 reads FQGNSA. CDR3 in amino acids: CASSPGTSGRQRYF. The CDR3 coding sequence is TGTGCCAGCAGCCCCGGGACTAGCGGGAGACAGCGGTACTTC.

The chain combines TRBV14 with TRBJ2-5; 13 nucleotides match TRBD2. The germline V gene encodes CDR1 SGHDN and CDR2 FVKESK. The CDR3 totals 17 residues. V lost 1 base and J lost 2; bases outside the gene matches: 4. Written as DNA, the CDR3 is TGTGCCAGCAGCCAAGGAGGACTAGCGGGAGTTCAAGAGACCCAGTACTTC. It codes for CASSQGGLAGVQETQYF.

This clonotype was observed a few times. The V call is TRBV3-1, the J call TRBJ2-1, with 10 bases aligning to TRBD1. This CDR3 contains 15 residues. The V segment lost 5 bases and the J segment 8 bases; nucleotides outside the gene matches: 9. The V gene's germline CDR1 is LGHDT and CDR2 YNNKEL (reference sequence). The CDR3 bases are TGTGCCAGCAGCAACCGGGACAGGGGTCGCGATGAGCAGTTCTTC. It specifies CASSNRDRGRDEQFF.

This clonotype was counted a few times. The V and J genes are TRBV28 and TRBJ2-7; 11 bases line up with TRBD1. Trimming removed 11 bases from V and 5 bases from J; junction bases left unmatched: 8. Germline assignment: CDR1 MDHEN and CDR2 SYDVKM. The CDR3 is 13 amino acids. The CDR3 reads CALGGQGAHEQYF. Written as DNA, the CDR3 is TGTGCCTTGGGAGGACAGGGGGCCCACGAGCAGTACTTC.

V and J are TRBV19 and TRBJ1-1; D may be TRBD1 (6 bases). This CDR3 comprises 16 residues. V lost 7 bases and J 0 bases, leaving 18 bases between the germline ends. Germline-derived CDR1 and CDR2 are LNHDA and SQIVND (reference sequence). The CDR3 DNA follows: TGTGCCAGTACGGACAGACAGGCGGGGATGAACACTGAAGCTTTCTTT. This codes for CASTDRQAGMNTEAFF.

This clonotype was seen many times. The chain is built from TRBV6-2 or TRBV6-3 and TRBJ2-1, with D possibly TRBD1 on 5 matching bases. Per the germline V gene, CDR1 is MNHEY and CDR2 is SVGEGT. There are 12 residues in the CDR3. V was shortened by 2 bases and J by 10 bases, with 9 bases between the two germline ends. CDR3 coding DNA: TGTGCCAGCAGTTACGGTCACAGGGAGCAGTTCTTC. Translating gives CASSYGHREQFF.

This clonotype has a single count. This chain joins TRBV6-1 and TRBJ2-7, with D perhaps TRBD2 (5 bases). The germline V and J ends were trimmed by 5 bases and 7 bases, with 12 bases remaining between them. Per the germline V gene, CDR1 is MNHNS and CDR2 is SASEGT. The CDR3 totals 12 residues. CDR3: CASSPDYNEQYF. The CDR3 DNA reads as TGTGCCAGCAGTCCCGACTACAATGAGCAGTACTTC.

This clonotype has at least ten counts. V is TRBV29-1 and J is TRBJ2-5; D gene uncertain. The CDR3 is made up of 13 amino acids. Germline lookup yields CDR1 SQVTM and CDR2 ANQGSEA. V gave up 2 bases and J gave up 5 bases, with 12 bases separating them. The CDR3 DNA reads TGCAGCGTTGAAATTGGGCAAGTTGAGACCCAGTACTTC. It yields the protein CSVEIGQVETQYF. Full variable domain (outside the CDR3, taken from reference TRBV29-1 and TRBJ2-5): SAVISQKPSRDICQRGTSLTIQCQVDSQVTMMFWYRQQPGQSLTLIATANQGSEATYESGFVIDKFPISRPNLTFSTLTVSNMSPEDSSIYLCSVEIGQVETQYFGPGTRLLVL.

This clonotype was detected many times. The chain is built from TRBV6-5 and TRBJ2-1, with D perhaps matching TRBD2 (5 bases). CDR3 length equals 11 residues. Germline V CDR1 and CDR2: MNHEY, SVGAGI. V lost 4 bases to trimming and J lost 7 bases, with 5 bases between them. The CDR3 sequence: CASSWENEQFF. The DNA for the CDR3 is TGTGCCAGCAGTTGGGAGAATGAGCAGTTCTTC.

This chain links TRBV10-1 with TRBJ2-5, with D unresolved. With 2 bases removed from V and 5 bases from J, the gap between germline ends came to 9 bases. The CDR3 contains 13 residues. Germline CDR1 is WNHNN and CDR2 is SYGVQD (reference sequence). The CDR3 nucleotides read TGCGCCAGCAGTGAGCGGATGGGGGAGACCCAGTACTTC. Protein sequence: CASSERMGETQYF.

This clonotype was seen only a few times. The chain joins TRBV20-1 to TRBJ2-3; D may be TRBD2 (6 bases). The CDR3 has 14 residues. Trimming removed 1 base from V and 3 bases from J, with 11 bases in between. Germline-derived CDR1 and CDR2 are DFQATT and SNEGSKA (reference sequence). The CDR3 is CSARVPEGTDTQYF. CDR3 coding DNA: TGCAGTGCTAGAGTGCCGGAGGGGACAGATACGCAGTATTTT.

A note on this clonotype: Its ends do not fully match the called genes, so a read error is possible. This chain connects TRBV2 to TRBJ1-6; TRBD1 agrees at 9 bases. Germline V CDR1 and CDR2: SNHLY, FYNNEI. The CDR3 runs 14 residues. Here the CDR3 reads CASSLDRGYSPPHF. The CDR3 DNA reads as TGTGCCAGCAGTCTGGACAGGGGTTATTCACCCCCCCACTTT.

This clonotype appeared a few times. J is TRBJ1-6 and V is TRBV9; TRBD1 might be the D (6 bases). Between the trimmed V and J ends, which lost 3 bases and 13 bases, there was a span of 20 bases. Germline V gives CDR1 SGDLS, CDR2 YYNGEE. There are 15 residues in the CDR3. The CDR3 bases are TGTGCCAGCAGCGCACGTCCCGGGGGGGCGCGTCCCCTCCACTTT. Encoded protein: CASSARPGGARPLHF.

The gene calls are TRBV25-1 and TRBJ1-6, with 7 bases matching TRBD1. The germline CDR1 and CDR2 sequences are MGHDK and SYGVNS. The CDR3 extends over 14 amino acids. Trimming took 4 bases from V and 7 from J; bases not matched to a gene: 4. CDR3 loop: CASSGQGGNSPLHF. CDR3 sequence (DNA): TGTGCCAGCAGTGGACAGGGAGGCAATTCACCCCTCCACTTT.

The CDR3 is CASSSPGGFYNEQFF. CDR3 in DNA: TGTGCCAGCAGCTCACCCGGGGGGTTTTACAATGAGCAGTTCTTC. This chain links TRBV7-2 with TRBJ2-1; TRBD2 agrees at 7 bases. Germline values: CDR1 SGHTA, CDR2 FQGNSA. The CDR3 length is 15 residues. V lost 4 bases and J lost 4; bases outside the gene matches: 7.

The V and J genes are TRBV4-3 and TRBJ2-3; D may correspond to TRBD1 or TRBD2 (5 bases each). This CDR3 spans 14 amino acids. In germline, CDR1 is LGHNA, CDR2 YSLEER. V was cut by 4 bases and J by 8 bases, with 16 bases left in between. The CDR3 protein is CASSPGTQFATQYF. The CDR3 DNA is TGCGCCAGCAGCCCCGGGACCCAGTTCGCTACGCAGTATTTT.

About this clonotype itself: This may come from a read error, since a much larger clone is one base off. This chain links TRBV4-2 with TRBJ2-1; the match to TRBD2 covers 8 bases. The CDR3 is 16 amino acids. Trimming cost V 6 bases and J 4 bases; bases outside gene matches: 11. Germline assignment: CDR1 LGHNA and CDR2 YNFKEQ. In nucleotides, the CDR3 is TGTGCCAGCAGGCTTACCGGGACTAGAGGGTACAATGAGCAGTTCTTC. Residues: CASRLTGTRGYNEQFF.

As concerns this clonotype: This may stem from a read error, because a much larger clone lies one nucleotide away. The CDR3 reads CASGVPSGGRYHEQYF. CDR3 in DNA: TGCGCCAGCGGGGTTCCTAGCGGGGGACGCTACCACGAGCAGTACTTC. V gene TRBV10-2 combines with J gene TRBJ2-7; 10 bases align to TRBD2. CDR3 size: 16 residues. Germline V gives CDR1 WSHSY, CDR2 SAAADI. Trimming removed 8 bases from V and 5 bases from J; junction bases left unmatched: 15.

As to this clonotype: A read error may account for a junction end that differs from germline. The chain recombines TRBV6-5 with TRBJ2-3; TRBD1 might be the D (8 bases). The germline gives CDR1 MNHEY, CDR2 SVGAGI. The CDR3 covers 16 residues. CDR3 residues: CAGSYRGRAGTDTQYF. The CDR3 DNA reads TGTGCCGGCAGTTACAGGGGGAGGGCCGGCACAGATACGCAGTATTTT.

The rearrangement uses TRBV20-1 and TRBJ2-4; weak D call: TRBD2 (6 bases). TRBJ2-7 explains the end of the DNA better; the J call may be wrong. The germline V gene has CDR1 DFQATT and CDR2 SNEGSKA (reference sequence). The length of the CDR3 is 11 residues. The CDR3: CSASGRGEQYF. CDR3 nucleotides: TGCAGTGCTAGCGGGAGAGGCGAGCAGTACTTC.

The chain links TRBV3-1 to TRBJ1-5; unclear D gene. Germline CDR1 and CDR2: LGHDT and YNNKEL (reference sequence). CDR3 length: 15 residues. V lost 4 bases, J lost 3 bases, and 13 bases lay in between. The CDR3 here is CASSLNVEVNQPQHF. CDR3 DNA: TGTGCCAGCAGCCTTAACGTGGAGGTCAATCAGCCCCAGCATTTT.

The chain joins TRBV9 to TRBJ2-2; D is unclear. Trimming took off 2 bases at V and 4 bases at J, with 6 bases between the two ends. Per the germline V gene, CDR1 is SGDLS and CDR2 is YYNGEE. The CDR3 is 13 residues long. The CDR3 sequence is CASSVRPTGELFF. DNA of the CDR3: TGTGCCAGCAGCGTCCGGCCCACCGGGGAGCTGTTTTTT.

The gene calls are TRBV6-5 and TRBJ1-2; unclear D gene. This CDR3 spans 14 amino acids. Germline CDR1 reads MNHEY; CDR2 reads SVGAGI. The V gene lost 6 bases and the J gene lost 3 bases, with 14 bases spanning the gap. CDR3: CASRGGEFDYGYTF. As DNA, the CDR3 is TGTGCCAGCAGGGGTGGGGAGTTTGACTATGGCTACACCTTC.

This sequence joins TRBV6-1 and TRBJ1-2, with 7 bases lining up with TRBD1. The V gene end was trimmed by 6 bases and the J gene end by 8 bases; junction bases not matched to a gene: 9. This CDR3 spans 13 amino acids. Germline CDR1 and CDR2: MNHNS and SASEGT. The CDR3 DNA reads TGTGCCAGCAGGATAGGTGGAGGGGGCGGCTACACCTTC. Its translation: CASRIGGGGGYTF.

This clonotype was detected ten times or more. The V call is TRBV6-2 or TRBV6-3, the J call TRBJ2-1; D not certain. The length of the CDR3 is 11 residues. V lost 4 bases and J 9 bases, leaving 7 bases between the germline ends. CDR1 and CDR2 (germline): MNHEY, SVGEGT. CDR3 nucleotide sequence: TGTGCCAGCAGTTCTAGAGTTGAGCAGTTCTTC. Translated: CASSSRVEQFF.

This chain links TRBV7-6 with TRBJ2-4; 12 nucleotides line up with TRBD2. This CDR3 is built from 14 residues. Trimming cost V 5 bases and J 15 bases; bases outside gene matches: 11. Germline loops: CDR1 SGHVS, CDR2 FNYEAQ. For the CDR3, the DNA is TGTGCCAGCAGCCAAAGACTAGCGGGGGAACTACGGTACTTC. Amino acid sequence: CASSQRLAGELRYF.

This clonotype showed up just a few times. The chain links TRBV5-1 to TRBJ2-1; 11 bases map to TRBD1. The end of the DNA is better explained by TRBJ2-7, so the J call may be wrong. Germline CDR1 and CDR2: SGHRS and YFSETQ. The length of the CDR3 is 14 residues. CDR3 in amino acids: CASSRDRGDNEQYF. CDR3 coding DNA: TGCGCCAGCAGCCGGGACAGGGGGGACAATGAGCAGTACTTC.

As concerns this clonotype: A read error may account for a junction end that differs from germline. The V and J genes are TRBV4-3 and TRBJ2-3; 11 bases line up with TRBD2. This CDR3 contains 19 residues. Germline V CDR1 and CDR2: LGHNA, YSLEER. The CDR3 coding sequence is TGCGCCGGCAGCCAAGAGGTTGTAGCGGGAGGGTTGTTCACAGATACGCAGTATTTT. This gives the protein CAGSQEVVAGGLFTDTQYF.